This entry describes one T cell receptor beta chain. Germline CDR1 and CDR2: MNHNY and SVGAGI (reference sequence). V lost 7 bases, J lost 0 bases, and 12 bases lay in between. CDR3 length equals 15 residues. This entry comes from a study of control samples from healthy donors and cancer patients. Only in-frame clones appear in the TCRdb table, and some are missing; sequencing was by immunoSEQ multiplex PCR. The table lists 400,000 to 450,000 clones, around nine tenths of them singletons, with more than 6% in the top ten. The sequenced sample consisted of PBMCs. The clonotype was recovered from a man aged 35 to 55 with head and neck cancer. The rearrangement uses TRBV6-6 and TRBJ1-4, with D unclear. CDR3 sequence: CASILSPATNEKLFF. CDR3 in DNA: TGTGCCAGCATCTTGTCGCCGGCAACTAATGAAAAACTGTTTTTT.